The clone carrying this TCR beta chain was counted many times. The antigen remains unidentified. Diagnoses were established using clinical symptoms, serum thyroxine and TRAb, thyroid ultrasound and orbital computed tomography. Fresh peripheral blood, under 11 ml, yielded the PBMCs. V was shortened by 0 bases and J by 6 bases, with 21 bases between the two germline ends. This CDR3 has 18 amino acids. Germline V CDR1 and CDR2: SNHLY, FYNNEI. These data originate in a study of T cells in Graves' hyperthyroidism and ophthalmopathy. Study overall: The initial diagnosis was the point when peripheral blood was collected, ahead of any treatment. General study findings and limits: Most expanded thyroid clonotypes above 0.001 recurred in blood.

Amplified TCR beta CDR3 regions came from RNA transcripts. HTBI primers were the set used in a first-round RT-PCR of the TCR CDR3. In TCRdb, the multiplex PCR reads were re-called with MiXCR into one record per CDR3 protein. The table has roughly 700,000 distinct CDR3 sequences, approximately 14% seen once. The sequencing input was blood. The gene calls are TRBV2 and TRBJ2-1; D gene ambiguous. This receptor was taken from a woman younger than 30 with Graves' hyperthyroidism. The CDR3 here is CASSEAPSVGLGGNEQFF. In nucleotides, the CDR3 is TGTGCCAGCAGTGAAGCTCCCTCGGTAGGGCTGGGTGGCAATGAGCAGTTCTTC.